The clone carrying this T cell receptor beta chain was found many times. Its antigen is not known. These data come from a study of T cells in Graves' hyperthyroidism and ophthalmopathy. V lost 6 bases, J lost 6 bases, and 4 bases stayed unmatched. Looked up from germline, CDR1 is LGHNT and CDR2 is FRNRAP. CDR3 length equals 13 residues. On the basis of clinical symptoms, serum thyroxine and TRAb, thyroid ultrasound and orbital computed tomography, diagnoses were made. TCR beta CDR3 regions were amplified from RNA. Researchers ran a first-round RT-PCR on the TCR CDR3 using the HTBI primer set. MiXCR, applied by TCRdb to the multiplex PCR reads, yields one record per CDR3 protein. The top ten hold 25% to 30% of the sample, which has fewer than 400,000 distinct CDR3 sequences, about 14% seen once. Study-wide results and caveats: Expanded thyroid clonotypes (above 0.001) were mostly also found in blood.

This chain uses TRBV12-5 with TRBJ2-1, with TRBD2 identical over 8 bases. Material: blood. The receptor was derived from a man in his fifties with Graves' ophthalmopathy. The CDR3, as DNA: TGTGCTAGTGGGACTAGCGTTCCCAATGAGCAGTTCTTC. As protein: CASGTSVPNEQFF.